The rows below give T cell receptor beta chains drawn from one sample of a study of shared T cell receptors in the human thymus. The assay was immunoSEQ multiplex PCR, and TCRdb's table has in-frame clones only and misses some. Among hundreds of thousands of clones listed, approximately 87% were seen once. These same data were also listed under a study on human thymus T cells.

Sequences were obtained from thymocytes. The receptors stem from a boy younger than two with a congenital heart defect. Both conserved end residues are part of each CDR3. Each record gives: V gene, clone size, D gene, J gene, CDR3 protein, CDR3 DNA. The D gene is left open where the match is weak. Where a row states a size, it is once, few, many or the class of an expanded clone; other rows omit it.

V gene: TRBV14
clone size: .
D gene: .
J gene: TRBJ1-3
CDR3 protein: CASSPPDVPGNTIYF
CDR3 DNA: TGTGCCAGCAGCCCCCCCGACGTTCCCGGGAACACCATATATTTT

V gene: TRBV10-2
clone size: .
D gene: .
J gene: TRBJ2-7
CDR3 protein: CASSGSGYYEQYF
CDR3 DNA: TGCGCCAGCAGTGGTTCGGGGTACTACGAGCAGTACTTC

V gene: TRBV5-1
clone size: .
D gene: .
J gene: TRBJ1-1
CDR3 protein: CASSLHISNTEAFF
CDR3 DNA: TGCGCCAGCAGCTTACACATATCGAACACTGAAGCTTTCTTT

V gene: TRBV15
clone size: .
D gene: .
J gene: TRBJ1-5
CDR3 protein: CATSRGLRDTYYSNQPQHF
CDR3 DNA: TGTGCCACCAGCAGAGGACTACGGGACACGTACTATAGCAATCAGCCCCAGCATTTT

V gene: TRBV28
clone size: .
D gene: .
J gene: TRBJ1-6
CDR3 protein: CASSPIGRAGNSPLHF
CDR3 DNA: TGTGCCAGCAGTCCTATCGGCCGGGCGGGTAATTCCCCCCTCCACTTT

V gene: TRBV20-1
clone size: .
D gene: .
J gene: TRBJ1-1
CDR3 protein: CSARQNTEAFF
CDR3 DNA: TGCAGTGCACGACAGAACACTGAAGCTTTCTTT

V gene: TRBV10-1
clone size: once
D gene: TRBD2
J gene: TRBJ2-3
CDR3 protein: CASSESGRTDTQYF
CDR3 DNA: TGCGCCAGCAGTGAAAGCGGGAGAACAGATACGCAGTATTTT

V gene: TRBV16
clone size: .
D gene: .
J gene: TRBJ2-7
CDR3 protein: CASSQSGHSYEQYF
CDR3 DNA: TGTGCCAGCAGCCAATCGGGACACTCCTACGAGCAGTACTTC

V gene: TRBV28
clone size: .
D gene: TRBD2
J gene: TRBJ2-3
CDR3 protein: CASRPWRGERADTQYF
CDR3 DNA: TGTGCCAGCAGACCTTGGCGGGGGGAACGGGCAGATACGCAGTATTTT

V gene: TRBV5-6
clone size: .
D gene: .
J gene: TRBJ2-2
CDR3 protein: CASSLALEVVTGELFF
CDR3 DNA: TGTGCCAGCAGCTTGGCACTAGAGGTGGTCACCGGGGAGCTGTTTTTT

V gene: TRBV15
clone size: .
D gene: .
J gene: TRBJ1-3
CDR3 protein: CATSPRTASGNTIYF
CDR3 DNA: TGTGCCACCAGCCCACGGACAGCCTCTGGAAACACCATATATTTT

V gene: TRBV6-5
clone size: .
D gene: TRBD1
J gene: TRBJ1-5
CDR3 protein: CASSPGQHSNQPQHF
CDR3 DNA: TGTGCCAGCAGTCCGGGACAGCATAGCAATCAGCCCCAGCATTTT

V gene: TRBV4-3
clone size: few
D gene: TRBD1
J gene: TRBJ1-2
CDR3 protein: CASSQGGGPQDDYGYTF
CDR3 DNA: TGCGCCAGCAGCCAAGGAGGGGGCCCTCAGGACGACTATGGCTACACCTTC

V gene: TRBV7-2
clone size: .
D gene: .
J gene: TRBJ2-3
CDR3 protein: CASSSNSQDTQYF
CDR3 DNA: TGTGCCAGCAGCTCCAACTCCCAAGATACGCAGTATTTT

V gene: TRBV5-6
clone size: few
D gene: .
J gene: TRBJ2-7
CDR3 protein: CASSTLSQGHEQYF
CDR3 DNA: TGTGCCAGCAGCACCCTTTCGCAGGGCCACGAGCAGTACTTC

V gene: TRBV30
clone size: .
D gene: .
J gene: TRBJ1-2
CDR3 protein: CAWSVGRERGYTF
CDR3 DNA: TGTGCCTGGAGTGTGGGCAGGGAACGTGGCTACACCTTC

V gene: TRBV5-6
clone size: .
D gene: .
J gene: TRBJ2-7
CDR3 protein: CASSLGTGNSYEQYF
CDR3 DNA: TGTGCCAGCAGCTTGGGTACAGGAAACTCCTACGAGCAGTACTTC

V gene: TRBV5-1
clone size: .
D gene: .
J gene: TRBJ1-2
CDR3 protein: CASSLVRGYYGYTF
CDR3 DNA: TGCGCCAGCAGCTTGGTCAGGGGTTACTATGGCTACACCTTC

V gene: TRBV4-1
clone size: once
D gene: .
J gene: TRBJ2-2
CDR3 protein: CASSQSPEAGSNTGELFF
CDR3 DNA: TGCGCCAGCAGCCAATCCCCGGAGGCGGGATCGAACACCGGGGAGCTGTTTTTT

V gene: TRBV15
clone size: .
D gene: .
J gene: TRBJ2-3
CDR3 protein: CATSGVGFAPGVASTDTQYF
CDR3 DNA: TGTGCCACCAGCGGGGTAGGGTTCGCCCCAGGGGTCGCAAGCACAGATACGCAGTATTTT

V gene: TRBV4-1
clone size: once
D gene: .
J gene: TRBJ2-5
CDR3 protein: CASSPGGQYQETQYF
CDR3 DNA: TGCGCCAGCAGCCCGGGGGGCCAGTACCAAGAGACCCAGTACTTC

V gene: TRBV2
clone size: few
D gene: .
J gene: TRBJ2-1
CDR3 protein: CASSAVSYNEQFF
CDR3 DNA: TGTGCCAGCAGTGCAGTTTCCTACAATGAGCAGTTCTTC

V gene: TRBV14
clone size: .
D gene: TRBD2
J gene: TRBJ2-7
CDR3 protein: CASSRVLAGAHEQYF
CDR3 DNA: TGTGCCAGCAGCCGAGTATTAGCGGGAGCCCACGAGCAGTACTTC

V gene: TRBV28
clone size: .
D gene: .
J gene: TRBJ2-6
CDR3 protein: CASSPIGGPWAGANVLTF
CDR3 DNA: TGTGCCAGCAGTCCAATAGGGGGTCCGTGGGCTGGGGCCAACGTCCTGACTTTC

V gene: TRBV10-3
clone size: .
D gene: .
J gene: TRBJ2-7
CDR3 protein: CAISAPDPKSDEQYF
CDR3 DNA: TGTGCCATCAGTGCCCCAGACCCTAAGAGCGACGAGCAGTACTTC

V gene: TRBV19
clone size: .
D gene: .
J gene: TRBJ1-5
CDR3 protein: CASGSQGYSNQPQHF
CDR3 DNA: TGTGCCAGTGGTAGCCAGGGATATAGCAATCAGCCCCAGCATTTT

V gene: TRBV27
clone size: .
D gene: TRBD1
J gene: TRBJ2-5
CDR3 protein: CASSSTGGQQETQYF
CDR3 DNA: TGTGCCAGCAGTTCAACAGGGGGCCAACAAGAGACCCAGTACTTC

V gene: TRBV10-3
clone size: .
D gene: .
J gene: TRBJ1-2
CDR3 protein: CAIRAGNYGYTF
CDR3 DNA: TGTGCCATCAGGGCAGGGAACTATGGCTACACCTTC

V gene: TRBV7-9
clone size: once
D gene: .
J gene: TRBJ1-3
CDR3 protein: CASSGVRGSGNTIYF
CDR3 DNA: TGTGCCAGCAGCGGGGTTAGGGGCTCTGGAAACACCATATATTTT

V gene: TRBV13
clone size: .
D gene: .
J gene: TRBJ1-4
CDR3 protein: CASSSRQVNEKLFF
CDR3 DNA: TGTGCCAGCAGCTCCCGACAGGTTAATGAAAAACTGTTTTTT

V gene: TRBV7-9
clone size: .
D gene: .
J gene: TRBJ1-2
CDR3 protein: CASSQTNYGYTF
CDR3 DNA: TGTGCCAGCAGCCAAACTAACTATGGCTACACCTTC

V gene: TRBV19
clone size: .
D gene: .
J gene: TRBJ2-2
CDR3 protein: CASKEYGTGELFF
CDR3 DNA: TGTGCCAGTAAGGAGTATGGTACCGGGGAGCTGTTTTTT

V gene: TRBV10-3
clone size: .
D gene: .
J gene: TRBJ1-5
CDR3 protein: CATEDSDNQPQHF
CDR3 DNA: TGTGCCACCGAGGACAGTGACAATCAGCCCCAGCATTTT

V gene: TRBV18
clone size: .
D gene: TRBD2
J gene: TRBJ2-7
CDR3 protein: CASSPSGSFAYEQYF
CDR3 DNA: TGTGCCAGCTCACCCAGCGGGAGTTTCGCCTACGAGCAGTACTTC

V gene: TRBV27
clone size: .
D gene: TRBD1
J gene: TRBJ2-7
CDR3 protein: CASGTGESNEQYF
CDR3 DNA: TGTGCCAGCGGGACAGGGGAGAGTAACGAGCAGTACTTC

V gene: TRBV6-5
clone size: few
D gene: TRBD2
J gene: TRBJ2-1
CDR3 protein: CASRGLAYNEQFF
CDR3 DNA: TGTGCCAGCAGAGGACTAGCATACAATGAGCAGTTCTTC

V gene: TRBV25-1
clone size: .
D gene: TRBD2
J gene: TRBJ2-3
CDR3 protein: CASSEYGSERGYFDTQYF
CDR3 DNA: TGTGCCAGCAGTGAATACGGATCGGAGCGGGGGTATTTCGATACGCAGTATTTT

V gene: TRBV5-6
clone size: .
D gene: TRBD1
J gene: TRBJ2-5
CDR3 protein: CASSSKDRGEETQYF
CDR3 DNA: TGTGCCAGCAGCTCTAAGGACAGGGGAGAAGAGACCCAGTACTTC

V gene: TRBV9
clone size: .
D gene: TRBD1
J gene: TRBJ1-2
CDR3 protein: CASSLRTGAGYGYTF
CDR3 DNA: TGTGCCAGCAGCCTAAGGACAGGGGCGGGCTATGGCTACACCTTC

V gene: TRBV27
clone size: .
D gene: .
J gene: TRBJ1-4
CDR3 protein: CASSQTGGTNEKLFF
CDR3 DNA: TGTGCCAGCAGTCAGACGGGAGGCACTAATGAAAAACTGTTTTTT

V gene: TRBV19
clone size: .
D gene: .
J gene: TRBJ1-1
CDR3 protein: CASSIPRGGGGNTEAFF
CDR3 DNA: TGTGCCAGTAGTATACCACGGGGAGGCGGCGGGAACACTGAAGCTTTCTTT

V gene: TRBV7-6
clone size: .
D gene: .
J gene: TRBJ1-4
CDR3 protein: CASSLAGGNEKLFF
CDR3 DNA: TGTGCCAGCAGCTTAGCAGGGGGAAATGAAAAACTGTTTTTT

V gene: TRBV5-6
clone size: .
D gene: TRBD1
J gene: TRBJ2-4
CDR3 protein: CASSTDRVSKNIQYF
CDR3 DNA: TGTGCCAGCAGCACCGACAGGGTTTCCAAAAACATTCAGTACTTC

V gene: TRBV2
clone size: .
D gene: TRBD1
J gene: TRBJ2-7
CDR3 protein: CASSVPGGLRKDEQYF
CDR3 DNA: TGTGCCAGCAGTGTCCCAGGGGGCCTCAGAAAAGACGAGCAGTACTTC

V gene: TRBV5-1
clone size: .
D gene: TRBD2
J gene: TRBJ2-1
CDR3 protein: CASSLVAGGHNEQFF
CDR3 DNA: TGCGCCAGCAGCTTGGTAGCGGGAGGGCACAATGAGCAGTTCTTC

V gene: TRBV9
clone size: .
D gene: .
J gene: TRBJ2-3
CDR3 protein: CASSEINTDTQYF
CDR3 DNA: TGTGCCAGCAGCGAAATTAACACAGATACGCAGTATTTT

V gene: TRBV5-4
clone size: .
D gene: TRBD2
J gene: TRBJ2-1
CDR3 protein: CASSLGTSGSYNEQFF
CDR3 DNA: TGTGCCAGCAGCTTGGGGACTAGCGGGTCCTACAATGAGCAGTTCTTC

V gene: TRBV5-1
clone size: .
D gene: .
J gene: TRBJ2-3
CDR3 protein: CASSLNGGATDTQYF
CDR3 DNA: TGCGCCAGCAGCTTGAACGGCGGAGCCACAGATACGCAGTATTTT

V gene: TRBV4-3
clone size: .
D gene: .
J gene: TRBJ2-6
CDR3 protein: CASSQEGDSSSGANVLTF
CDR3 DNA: TGCGCCAGCAGCCAAGAAGGGGACTCGAGCTCTGGGGCCAACGTCCTGACTTTC

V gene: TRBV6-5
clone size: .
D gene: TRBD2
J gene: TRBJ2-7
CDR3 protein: CASSYRLLAAGEQYF
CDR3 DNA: TGTGCCAGCAGTTACCGCCTACTAGCGGCGGGAGAGCAGTACTTC

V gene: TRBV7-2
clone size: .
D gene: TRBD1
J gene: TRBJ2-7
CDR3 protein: CASSTRGPLRYEQYF
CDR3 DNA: TGTGCCAGCAGCACCAGGGGGCCGTTAAGATACGAGCAGTACTTC

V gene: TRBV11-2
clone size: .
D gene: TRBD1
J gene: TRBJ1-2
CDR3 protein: CASSFSWTGPTPNNYGYTF
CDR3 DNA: TGTGCCAGCAGCTTCTCCTGGACAGGACCAACCCCTAATAACTATGGCTACACCTTC

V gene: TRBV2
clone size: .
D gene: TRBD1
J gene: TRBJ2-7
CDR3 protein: CASSLHGQGPYEQYF
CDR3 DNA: TGTGCCAGCAGTCTACATGGACAGGGGCCCTACGAGCAGTACTTC

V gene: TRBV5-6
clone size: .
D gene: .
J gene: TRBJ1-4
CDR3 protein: CASSLRAVRQQEKLFF
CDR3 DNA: TGTGCCAGCAGCCTCCGGGCGGTGCGACAGCAAGAAAAACTGTTTTTT

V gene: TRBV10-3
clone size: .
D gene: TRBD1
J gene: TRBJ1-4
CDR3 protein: CAISPKARGLQANEKLFF
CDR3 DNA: TGTGCCATCAGCCCAAAGGCCAGGGGGCTTCAGGCTAATGAAAAACTGTTTTTT

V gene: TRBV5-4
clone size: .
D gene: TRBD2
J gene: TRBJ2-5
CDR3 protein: CASSPTTKTSVETQYF
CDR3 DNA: TGTGCCAGCAGCCCAACTACGAAGACTAGCGTAGAGACCCAGTACTTC

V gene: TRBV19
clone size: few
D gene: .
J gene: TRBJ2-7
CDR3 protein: CASSPRADFYEQYF
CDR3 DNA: TGTGCCAGTAGTCCCAGGGCGGATTTTTACGAGCAGTACTTC